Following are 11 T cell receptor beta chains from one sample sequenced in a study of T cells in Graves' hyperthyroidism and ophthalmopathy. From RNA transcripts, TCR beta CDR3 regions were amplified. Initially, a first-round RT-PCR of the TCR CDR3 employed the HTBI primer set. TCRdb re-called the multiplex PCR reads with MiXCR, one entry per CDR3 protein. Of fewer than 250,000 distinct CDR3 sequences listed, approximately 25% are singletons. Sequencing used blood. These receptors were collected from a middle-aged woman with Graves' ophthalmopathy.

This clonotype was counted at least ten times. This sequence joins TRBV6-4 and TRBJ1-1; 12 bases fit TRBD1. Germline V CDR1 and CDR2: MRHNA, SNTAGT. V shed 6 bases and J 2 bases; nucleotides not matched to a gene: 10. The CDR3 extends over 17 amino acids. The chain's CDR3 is CASRMGAGTGGNTEAFF. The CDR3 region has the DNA TGTGCCAGCAGGATGGGAGCCGGGACAGGGGGCAACACTGAAGCTTTCTTT.

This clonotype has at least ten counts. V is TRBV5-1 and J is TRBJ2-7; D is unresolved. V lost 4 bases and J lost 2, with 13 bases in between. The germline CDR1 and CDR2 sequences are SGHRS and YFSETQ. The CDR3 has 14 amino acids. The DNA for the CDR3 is TGCGCCAGCAGCCCCGGCGAACGGCCCTACGAGCAGTACTTC. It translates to CASSPGERPYEQYF.

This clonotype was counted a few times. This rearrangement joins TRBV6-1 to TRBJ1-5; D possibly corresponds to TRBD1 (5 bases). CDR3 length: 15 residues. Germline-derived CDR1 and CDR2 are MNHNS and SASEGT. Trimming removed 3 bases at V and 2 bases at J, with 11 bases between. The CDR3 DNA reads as TGTGCCAGCAGTGACGGGACTGTGGGCAATCAGCCCCAGCATTTT. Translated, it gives CASSDGTVGNQPQHF.

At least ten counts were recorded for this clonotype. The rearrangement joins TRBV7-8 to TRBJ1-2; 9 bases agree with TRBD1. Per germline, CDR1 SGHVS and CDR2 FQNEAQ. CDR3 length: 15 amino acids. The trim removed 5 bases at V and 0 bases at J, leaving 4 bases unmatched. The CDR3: CASSQDRGANYGYTF. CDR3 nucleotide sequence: TGTGCCAGCAGCCAGGACAGGGGAGCTAACTATGGCTACACCTTC.

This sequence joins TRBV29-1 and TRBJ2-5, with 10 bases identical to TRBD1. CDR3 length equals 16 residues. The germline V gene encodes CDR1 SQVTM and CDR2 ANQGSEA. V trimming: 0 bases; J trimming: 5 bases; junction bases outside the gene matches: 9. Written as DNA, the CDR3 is TGCAGCGTTGAAGATCGGGACAGGGGATGGCGGGAGACCCAGTACTTC. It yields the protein CSVEDRDRGWRETQYF.

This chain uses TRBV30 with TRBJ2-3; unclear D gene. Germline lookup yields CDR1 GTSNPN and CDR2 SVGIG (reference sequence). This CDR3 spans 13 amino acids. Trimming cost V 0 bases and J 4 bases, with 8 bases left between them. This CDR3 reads CAWSVAGADTQYF. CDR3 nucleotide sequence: TGTGCCTGGAGTGTAGCCGGAGCAGATACGCAGTATTTT.

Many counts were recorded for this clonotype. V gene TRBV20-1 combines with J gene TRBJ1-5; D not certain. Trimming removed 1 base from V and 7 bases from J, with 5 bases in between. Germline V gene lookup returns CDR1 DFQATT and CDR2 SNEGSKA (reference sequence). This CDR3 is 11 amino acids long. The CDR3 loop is CSARAGQPQHF. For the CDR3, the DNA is TGCAGTGCTAGAGCCGGACAGCCCCAGCATTTT.

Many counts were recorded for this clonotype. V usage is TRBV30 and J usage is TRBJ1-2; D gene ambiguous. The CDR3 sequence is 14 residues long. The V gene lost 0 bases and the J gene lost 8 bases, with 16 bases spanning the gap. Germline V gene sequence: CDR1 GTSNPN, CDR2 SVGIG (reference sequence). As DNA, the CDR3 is TGTGCCTGGAGTGTAGTTTCCGGTCGGCTGGGCTACACCTTC. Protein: CAWSVVSGRLGYTF.

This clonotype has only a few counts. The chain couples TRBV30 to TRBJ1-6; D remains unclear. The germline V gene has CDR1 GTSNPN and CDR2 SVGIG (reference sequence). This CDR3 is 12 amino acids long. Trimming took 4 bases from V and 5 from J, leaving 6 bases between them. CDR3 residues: CAWTEDNSPLHF. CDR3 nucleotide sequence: TGTGCCTGGACGGAAGATAATTCACCCCTCCACTTT.

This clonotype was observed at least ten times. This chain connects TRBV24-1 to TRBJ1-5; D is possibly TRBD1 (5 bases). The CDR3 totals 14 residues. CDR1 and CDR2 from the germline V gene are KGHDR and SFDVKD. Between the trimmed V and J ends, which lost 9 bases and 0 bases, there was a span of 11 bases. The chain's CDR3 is CATGGDYSNQPQHF. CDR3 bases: TGTGCCACCGGGGGGGATTATAGCAATCAGCCCCAGCATTTT.

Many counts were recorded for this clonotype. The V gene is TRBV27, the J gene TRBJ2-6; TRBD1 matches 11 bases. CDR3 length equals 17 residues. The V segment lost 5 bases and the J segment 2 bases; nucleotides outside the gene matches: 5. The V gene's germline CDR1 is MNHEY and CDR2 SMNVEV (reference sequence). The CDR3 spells CASSPGTGGAGANVLTF. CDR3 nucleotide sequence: TGTGCCAGCAGTCCCGGGACAGGGGGAGCTGGGGCCAACGTCCTGACTTTC.